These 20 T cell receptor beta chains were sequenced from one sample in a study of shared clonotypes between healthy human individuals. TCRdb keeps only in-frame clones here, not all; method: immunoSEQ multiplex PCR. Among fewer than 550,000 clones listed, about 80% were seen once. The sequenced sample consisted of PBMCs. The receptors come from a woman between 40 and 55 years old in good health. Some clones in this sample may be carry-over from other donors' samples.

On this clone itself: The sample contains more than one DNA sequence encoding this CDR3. CDR3 residues: CASSTGTGGNQPQHF. In nucleotides, the CDR3 is TGTGCCAGTAGCACCGGGACAGGGGGAAATCAGCCCCAGCATTTT. The V gene is TRBV19, the J gene TRBJ1-5, with TRBD1 matching over 11 bases. The germline CDR1 and CDR2 sequences are LNHDA and SQIVND (reference sequence). V was clipped by 6 bases and J by 4 bases; unmatched bases: 5. The CDR3 spans 15 residues.

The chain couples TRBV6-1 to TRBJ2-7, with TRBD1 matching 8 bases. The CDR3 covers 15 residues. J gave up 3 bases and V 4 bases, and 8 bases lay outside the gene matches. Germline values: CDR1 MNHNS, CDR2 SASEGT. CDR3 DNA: TGTGCCAGCAGTGCCTCGACAGGGGTTGTCTACGAGCAGTACTTC. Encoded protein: CASSASTGVVYEQYF.

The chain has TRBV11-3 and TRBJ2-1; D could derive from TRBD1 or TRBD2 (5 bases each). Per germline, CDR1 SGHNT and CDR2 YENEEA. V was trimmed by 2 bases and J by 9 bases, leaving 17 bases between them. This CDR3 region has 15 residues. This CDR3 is CASSLNRDAAPEQFF. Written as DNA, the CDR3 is TGTGCCAGCAGCTTAAACCGGGACGCCGCCCCTGAGCAGTTCTTC.

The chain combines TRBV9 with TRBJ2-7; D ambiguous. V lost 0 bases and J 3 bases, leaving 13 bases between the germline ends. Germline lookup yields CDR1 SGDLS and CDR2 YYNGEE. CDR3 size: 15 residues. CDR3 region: CASSVDAKAFYEQYF. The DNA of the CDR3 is TGTGCCAGCAGCGTAGATGCGAAAGCTTTCTACGAGCAGTACTTC. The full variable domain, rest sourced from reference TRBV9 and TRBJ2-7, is DSGVTQTPKHLITATGQRVTLRCSPRSGDLSVYWYQQSLDQGLQFLIQYYNGEERAKGNILERFSAQQFPDLHSELNLSSLELGDSALYFCASSVDAKAFYEQYFGPGTRLTVT.

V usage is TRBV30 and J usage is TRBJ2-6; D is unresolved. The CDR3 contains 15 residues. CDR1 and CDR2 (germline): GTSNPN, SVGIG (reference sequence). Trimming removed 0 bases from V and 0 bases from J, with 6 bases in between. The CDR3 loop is CAWSVRASGANVLTF. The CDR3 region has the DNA TGTGCCTGGAGTGTACGAGCCTCTGGGGCCAACGTCCTGACTTTC.

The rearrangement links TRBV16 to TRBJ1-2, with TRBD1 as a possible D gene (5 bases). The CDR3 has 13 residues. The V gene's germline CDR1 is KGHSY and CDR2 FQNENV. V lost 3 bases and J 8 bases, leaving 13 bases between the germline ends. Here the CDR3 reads CASSHQRDGGYTF. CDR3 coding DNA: TGTGCCAGCAGCCACCAACGGGACGGAGGCTACACCTTC. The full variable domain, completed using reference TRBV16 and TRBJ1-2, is GEEVAQTPKHLVRGEGQKAKLYCAPIKGHSYVFWYQQVLKNEFKFLISFQNENVFDETGMPKERFSAKCLPNSPCSLEIQATKLEDSAVYFCASSHQRDGGYTFGSGTRLTVV.

The CDR3 bases are TGTGCCAGCAGTTTACCCACCTCCAGTCCCTACTTC. Translating gives CASSLPTSSPYF. The V call is TRBV28, the J call TRBJ2-5; D ambiguous. Germline V gene sequence: CDR1 MDHEN, CDR2 SYDVKM. The CDR3 consists of 12 residues. Trimming removed 2 bases from V and 14 bases from J, with 15 bases in between.

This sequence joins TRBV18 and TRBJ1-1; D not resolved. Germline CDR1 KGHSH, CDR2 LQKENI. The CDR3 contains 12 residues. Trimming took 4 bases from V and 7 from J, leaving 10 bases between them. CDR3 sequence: CASSRESGEAFF. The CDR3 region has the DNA TGTGCCAGCTCACGGGAGAGCGGTGAAGCTTTCTTT.

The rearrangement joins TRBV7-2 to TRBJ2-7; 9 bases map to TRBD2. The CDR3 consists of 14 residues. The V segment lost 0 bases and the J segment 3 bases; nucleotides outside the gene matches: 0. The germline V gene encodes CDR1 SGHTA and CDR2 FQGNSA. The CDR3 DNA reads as TGTGCCAGCAGCTTAGCACTAGCGGGCTACGAGCAGTACTTC. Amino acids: CASSLALAGYEQYF.

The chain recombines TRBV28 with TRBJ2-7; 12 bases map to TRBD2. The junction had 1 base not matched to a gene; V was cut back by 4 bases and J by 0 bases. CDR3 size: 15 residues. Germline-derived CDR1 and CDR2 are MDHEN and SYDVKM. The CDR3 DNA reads TGTGCCAGCAGTTCACTAGCGGGAGGCTCCTACGAGCAGTACTTC. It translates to CASSSLAGGSYEQYF.

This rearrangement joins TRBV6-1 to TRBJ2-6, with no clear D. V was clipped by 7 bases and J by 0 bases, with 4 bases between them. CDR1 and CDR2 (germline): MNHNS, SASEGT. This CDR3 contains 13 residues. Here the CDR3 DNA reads TGTGCCAGCAACCCCTCTGGGGCCAACGTCCTGACTTTC. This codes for CASNPSGANVLTF.

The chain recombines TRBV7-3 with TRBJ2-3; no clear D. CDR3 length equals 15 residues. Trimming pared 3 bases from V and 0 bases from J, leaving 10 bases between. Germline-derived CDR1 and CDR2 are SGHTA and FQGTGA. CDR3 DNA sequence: TGTGCCAGCAGCTTGACCCCTTCTAGCACAGATACGCAGTATTTT. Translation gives CASSLTPSSTDTQYF.

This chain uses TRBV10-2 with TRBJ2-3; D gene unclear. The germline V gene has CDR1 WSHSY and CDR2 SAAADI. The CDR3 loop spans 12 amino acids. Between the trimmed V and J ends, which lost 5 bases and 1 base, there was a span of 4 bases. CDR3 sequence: CASSFGTDTQYF. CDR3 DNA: TGCGCCAGCAGTTTCGGCACAGATACGCAGTATTTT.

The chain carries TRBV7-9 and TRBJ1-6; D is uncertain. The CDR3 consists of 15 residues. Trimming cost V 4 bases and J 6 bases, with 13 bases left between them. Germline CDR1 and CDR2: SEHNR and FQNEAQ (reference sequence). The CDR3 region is CASSSGNSPNSPLHF. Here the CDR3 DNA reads TGTGCCAGCAGCTCCGGGAACAGCCCTAATTCACCCCTCCACTTT.

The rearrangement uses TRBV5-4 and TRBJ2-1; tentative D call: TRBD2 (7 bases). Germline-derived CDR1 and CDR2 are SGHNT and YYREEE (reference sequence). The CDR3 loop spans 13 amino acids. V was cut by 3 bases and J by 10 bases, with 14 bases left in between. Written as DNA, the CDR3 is TGTGCCAGCAGCTGGAGTCGGGGGGCCGAGCAGTTCTTC. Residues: CASSWSRGAEQFF.

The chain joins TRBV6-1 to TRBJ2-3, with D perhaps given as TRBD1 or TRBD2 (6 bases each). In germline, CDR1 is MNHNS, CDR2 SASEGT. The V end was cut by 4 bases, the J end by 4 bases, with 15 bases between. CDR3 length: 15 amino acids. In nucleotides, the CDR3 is TGTGCCAGCAGTGTTAGAGCGGAGGGGGCAGATACGCAGTATTTT. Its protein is CASSVRAEGADTQYF.

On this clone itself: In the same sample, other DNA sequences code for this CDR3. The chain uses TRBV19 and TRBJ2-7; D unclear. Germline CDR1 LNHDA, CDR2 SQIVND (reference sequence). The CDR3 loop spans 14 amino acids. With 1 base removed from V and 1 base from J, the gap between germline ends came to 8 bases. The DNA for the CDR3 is TGTGCCAGTAGTATAGCCAGTGGGTCCTACGAGCAGTACTTC. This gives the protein CASSIASGSYEQYF.

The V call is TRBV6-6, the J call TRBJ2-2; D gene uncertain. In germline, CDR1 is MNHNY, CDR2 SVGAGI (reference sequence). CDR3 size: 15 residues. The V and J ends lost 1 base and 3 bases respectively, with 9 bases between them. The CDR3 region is CASSYWQFDTGELFF. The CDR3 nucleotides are TGTGCCAGCAGTTACTGGCAGTTTGACACCGGGGAGCTGTTTTTT.

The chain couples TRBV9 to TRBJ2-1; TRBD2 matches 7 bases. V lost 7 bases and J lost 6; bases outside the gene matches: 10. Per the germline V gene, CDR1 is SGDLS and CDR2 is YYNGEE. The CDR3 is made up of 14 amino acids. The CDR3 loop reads CASGGGSSLNEQFF. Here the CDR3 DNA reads TGTGCCAGCGGGGGGGGATCCTCCCTCAATGAGCAGTTCTTC.

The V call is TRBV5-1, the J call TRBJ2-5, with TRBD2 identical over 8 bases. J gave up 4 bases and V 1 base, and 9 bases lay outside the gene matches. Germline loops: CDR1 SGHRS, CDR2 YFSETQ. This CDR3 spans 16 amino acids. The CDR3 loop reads CASSLSPAGEGETQYF. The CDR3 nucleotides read TGCGCCAGCAGCTTGTCTCCAGCGGGAGAGGGAGAGACCCAGTACTTC.